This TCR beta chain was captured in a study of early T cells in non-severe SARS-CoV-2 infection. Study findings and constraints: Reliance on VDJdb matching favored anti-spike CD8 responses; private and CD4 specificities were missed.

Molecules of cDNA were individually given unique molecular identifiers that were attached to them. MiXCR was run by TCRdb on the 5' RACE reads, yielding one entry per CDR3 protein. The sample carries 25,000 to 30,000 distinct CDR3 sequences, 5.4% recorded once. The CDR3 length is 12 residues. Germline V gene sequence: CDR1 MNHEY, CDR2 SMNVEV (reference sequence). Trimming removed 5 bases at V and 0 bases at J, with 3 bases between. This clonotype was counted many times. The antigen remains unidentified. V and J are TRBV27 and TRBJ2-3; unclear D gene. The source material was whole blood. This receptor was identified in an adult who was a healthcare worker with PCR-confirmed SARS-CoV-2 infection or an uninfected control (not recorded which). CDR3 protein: CASSPSTDTQYF. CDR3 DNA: TGTGCCAGCAGTCCAAGCACAGATACGCAGTATTTT.